This TCR beta chain was obtained from a study of early stage breast cancer tumors. Whole-study results and caveats: Chain pairing and CD4, CD8 or FOXP3 expression were not captured.

CDR3 length: 19 amino acids. Per the germline V gene, CDR1 is SEHNR and CDR2 is FQNEAQ (reference sequence). The V end lost 5 bases, the J end lost 0 bases, and 23 bases lay between the germline ends. A word on this clone: Its antigen is not identified.

Each sample had two DNA replicates, around 0.53 ug blood or 1.5 ug tissue. Using immunoSEQ multiplex PCR, the repertoire was profiled, and TCRdb retains in-frame clones only, with some absent. The sample lists 28,000 or so clones; almost 75% were seen once. The receptor was isolated from a person aged 35-49 years with breast cancer. Sequenced: blood. V and J are TRBV7-9 and TRBJ2-1; D may be TRBD1 (5 bases). Written as DNA, the CDR3 is TGTGCCAGCAGCCCCCCCAATAGGATCCTAAGGGGCTCCTACAATGAGCAGTTCTTC. Encoded protein: CASSPPNRILRGSYNEQFF.